Following are 18 T cell receptor beta chains from one sample sequenced in a study of tissue T cells after allogeneic stem cell transplantation. Assay used: immunoSEQ multiplex PCR; TCRdb lists only in-frame clones, some missing. The sample holds roughly 1,900 clones, around 44% seen once. Time point here: mouse harvest day 14 after allogeneic transplant. The graft held 10^6 splenic CD5+ T cells and 10^7 T-cell-depleted bone marrow cells. Sequencing was performed on gut tissue. The receptors originated from a female BALB/c mouse given C57BL/6 T cells with graft-versus-host disease after an allogeneic hematopoietic cell transplant.

On this clone: Mouse names are used for the genes. The CDR3 is cut off 1 residue early in the read; its end comes from the germline J gene. The chain recombines TRBV16 with TRBJ2-7; 12 nucleotides match TRBD2. Trimming at V came to 5 bases and at J to 7 bases, leaving 9 bases not matched to a gene. Germline V gene lookup returns CDR1 SGHSA and CDR2 FRNQAP. The CDR3 covers 15 residues. CDR3 DNA (partial): TGTGCAAGCAGCCCCCTGACTGGGGGGGCATTCGAACAGTAC. This translates into CASSPLTGGAFEQY. In full, the CDR3 is CASSPLTGGAFEQYF. The full variable domain, completed using reference TRBV16 and TRBJ2-7, is NAGVIQTPRHKVTGKGQEATLWCEPISGHSAVFWYRQTIVQGLEFLTYFRNQAPIDDSGMPKERFSAQMPNQSHSTLKIQSTQPQDSAVYLCASSPLTGGAFEQYFGPGTRLTVL.

This clone has only a few counts. Gene and germline names: mouse. The CDR3 end falls 1 residue outside the read, so it is completed with the germline J gene. The chain carries TRBV26 and TRBJ1-5; D call uncertain. The CDR3 covers 15 residues. Germline CDR1 KGHPV, CDR2 FQNQEV (reference sequence). V was pared by 3 bases and J by 0 bases, with 9 bases between. The CDR3 bases that were read are TGTGCCAGCAGTCTTGAGGTATATAACAACCAGGCTCCGCTT. Its translation is CASSLEVYNNQAPL. The full CDR3 protein reads CASSLEVYNNQAPLF.

With regard to this clone: The gene names given are mouse names. Coverage ceases 1 residue before the CDR3 finishes, and the germline J gene fills in the end. The genes are TRBV26 and TRBJ1-2; D is unresolved. V was pared by 6 bases and J by 2 bases, with 4 bases between. This CDR3 spans 11 amino acids. Per the germline V gene, CDR1 is KGHPV and CDR2 is FQNQEV (reference sequence). The CDR3 reads CASRHNSDYTF. The sequenced CDR3 bases are TGTGCCAGCAGACATAACTCCGACTACACC.

This clone was counted once. Mouse names are used for the genes. The read is 1 residue too short to cover the CDR3 end, so that end is filled in from the germline J gene. The rearrangement uses TRBV23 and TRBJ1-1. The CDR3 sequence is 13 residues long. Germline assignment: CDR1 KGHTA and CDR2 FQNQQP. CDR3 region: CSSSQEGGTEVFF. CDR3 bases read: TGCTCCAGCAGTCAAGAGGGAGGGACAGAAGTCTTC.

Comment on this clone: Gene names denote mouse genes. The CDR3 end lies 1 residue beyond the end of the read and is filled in from the germline J gene. V and J are TRBV23 and TRBJ1-6. TRBJ1-6 is flagged as an ORF with uncertain function. This CDR3 is 13 amino acids long. Germline lookup yields CDR1 KGHTA and CDR2 FQNQQP. The CDR3: CSSSQSLNSPLYF. The DNA read from the CDR3 is TGCTCCAGCAGTCAGTCATTGAATTCGCCCCTCTAC.

In the case of this clone: Gene names are mouse gene names. The CDR3 end falls 1 residue outside the read, so it is completed with the germline J gene. V usage is TRBV26 and J usage is TRBJ1-3, with 8 bases identical to TRBD1. Trimming removed 4 bases from V and 0 bases from J; junction bases left unmatched: 2. Germline CDR1 is KGHPV and CDR2 is FQNQEV (reference sequence). CDR3 length: 15 residues. CDR3 bases read: TGTGCCAGCAGTCGACAGGGGAATTCTGGAAATACGCTCTAT. Translated: CASSRQGNSGNTLY. The entire CDR3 protein is CASSRQGNSGNTLYF.

To note about this clone: Genes and germline come from the mouse. The CDR3 end lies 1 residue beyond the end of the read and is filled in from the germline J gene. V gene TRBV3 combines with J gene TRBJ2-7, with D hard to call. This CDR3 comprises 13 residues. CDR1 and CDR2 from the germline V gene are SNHLY and FYNGKV (reference sequence). V dropped 5 bases and J dropped 0 bases, with 8 bases sitting between them. The CDR3 bases that were read are TGTGCCAGCAGCGCCGACAACTCCTATGAACAGTAC. This encodes CASSADNSYEQY. The full CDR3 is CASSADNSYEQYF. Using reference TRBV3 and TRBJ2-7 for the parts outside the CDR3, the full variable domain is GPKVLQIPSHQIIDMGQMVTLNCDPVSNHLYFYWYKQILGQQMEFLVNFYNGKVMEKSKLFKDQFSVERPDGSYFTLKIQPTALEDSAVYFCASSADNSYEQYFGPGTRLTVL.

A few counts support this clone. Gene names follow the mouse nomenclature. The read terminates 1 residue ahead of where the CDR3 ends, so the germline J gene completes it. The rearrangement uses TRBV12-2 and TRBJ1-4; D is undetermined. The length of the CDR3 is 15 residues. The V end lost 0 bases, the J end lost 0 bases, and 7 bases lay between the germline ends. Germline lookup yields CDR1 SGHLS and CDR2 HYDKME. The covered CDR3 bases are TGTGCCAGCTCTCTCGAAGATCTTTCCAACGAAAGATTATTT. Its translation: CASSLEDLSNERLF. The full-length CDR3 reads as CASSLEDLSNERLFF.

As to this clone: Here the gene names and germline are mouse. The CDR3 region is CTCSARDRVTEVFF. CDR3 bases read: TGCACCTGCAGTGCGCGGGACAGGGTCACAGAAGTCTTC. The chain carries TRBV1 and TRBJ1-1; 9 bases are a match to TRBD1. The CDR3 end lies 1 residue beyond the end of the read and is filled in from the germline J gene. The V segment lost 3 bases and the J segment 4 bases; nucleotides outside the gene matches: 3. Per germline, CDR1 NSQYPW and CDR2 LRSPGD (reference sequence). The CDR3 totals 14 residues.

Details on this clone: All gene names here are mouse names. The sequence runs out 1 residue before the end of the CDR3; the remainder is reconstructed from the germline J gene. This sequence joins TRBV3 and TRBJ2-1; the D gene could be TRBD1 or TRBD2 (5 bases each). CDR1 and CDR2 from the germline V gene are SNHLY and FYNGKV (reference sequence). CDR3 length: 12 amino acids. Trimming stripped 8 bases from V and 1 base from J, with 6 bases between. CDR3 protein: CASGDNYAEQFF. The DNA read from the CDR3 is TGTGCCAGCGGGGACAACTATGCTGAGCAGTTC.

This clone was observed a single time. The genes are named according to mouse. Sequencing ends 1 residue short of the CDR3 end; the germline J gene provides the rest. V and J are TRBV3 and TRBJ2-5; tentative D call: TRBD1 (6 bases). Germline assignment: CDR1 SNHLY and CDR2 FYNGKV (reference sequence). The CDR3 contains 14 residues. Trimming pared 0 bases from V and 2 bases from J, leaving 6 bases between. Here the CDR3 reads CASSLADSQDTQYF. The CDR3 bases that were read are TGTGCCAGCAGCTTAGCGGACAGCCAAGACACCCAGTAC.

On this clone itself: The gene names given are mouse names. From the germline J gene comes the end of the CDR3, since the read stops 1 residue before it. The chain is built from TRBV12-2 and TRBJ2-4; the match to TRBD2 covers 10 bases. V shed 3 bases, J shed 5 bases, and the junction held 4 bases outside the gene matches. Germline V lookup: CDR1 SGHLS, CDR2 HYDKME. The CDR3 has 14 amino acids. CDR3 sequence: CASSSLGGGNTLYF. The part of the CDR3 DNA that was read is TGTGCCAGCTCTTCACTGGGGGGGGGAAACACCTTGTAC.

With regard to this clone: The listed genes are named as in mouse. The CDR3 extends 1 residue past the end of the read, so its final part is completed from the germline J gene. V and J are TRBV13-2 and TRBJ1-6, with 8 bases that match TRBD1. TRBJ1-6 is assigned to the ORF class and has an uncertain function. Germline V gives CDR1 NNHNN, CDR2 SYGAGS (reference sequence). V gave up 2 bases and J gave up 0 bases; unmatched junction bases: 4. The CDR3 loop spans 17 amino acids. CDR3 region: CASGERDRSSYNSPLYF. CDR3 bases read: TGTGCCAGCGGTGAGAGGGACAGGAGTTCCTATAATTCGCCCCTCTAC.

Concerning this clone itself: Genes and germline are mouse. The read stops 1 residue short of the end of the CDR3; the missing end is completed from the germline J gene. This chain connects TRBV29 to TRBJ2-3; D uncertain. V lost 2 bases and J lost 0, with 6 bases in between. CDR1 and CDR2 from the germline V gene are MSHET and SYDVDS. The CDR3 has 14 amino acids. The sequenced CDR3 bases are TGTGCTAGCAGTTTAAGTCCTAGTGCAGAAACGCTGTAT. It translates to CASSLSPSAETLY. The whole CDR3 protein reads CASSLSPSAETLYF. Variable domain in full (rest from reference TRBV29 and TRBJ2-3): DMKVTQMPRYLIKRMGENVLLECGQDMSHETMYWYRQDPGLGLQLIYISYDVDSNSEGDIPKGYRVSRKKREHFSLILDSAKTNQTSVYFCASSLSPSAETLYFGSGTRLTVL.

In regard to this clone: The genes are named according to mouse. The read finishes 1 residue shy of the CDR3 end, and the germline J gene is used to complete it. The chain carries TRBV26 and TRBJ1-2; D is perhaps TRBD1 (5 bases). Trimming took 4 bases from V and 2 from J, leaving 8 bases between them. The CDR3 has 13 amino acids. Germline-derived CDR1 and CDR2 are KGHPV and FQNQEV (reference sequence). CDR3 loop: CASSPGPNSDYTF. The sequenced part of the CDR3 DNA is TGTGCCAGCAGTCCGGGACCTAACTCCGACTACACC.

This clone came up a few times. Gene names are the mouse ones. Coverage ceases 1 residue before the CDR3 finishes, and the germline J gene fills in the end. The rearrangement joins TRBV29 to TRBJ2-7; tentative D call: TRBD2 (6 bases). Deletions cut 7 bases from V and 2 bases from J, with 9 bases between. CDR3 length: 12 amino acids. Germline CDR1 and CDR2: MSHET and SYDVDS. The CDR3 region is CASTGEAYEQYF. The DNA read from the CDR3 is TGTGCTAGCACTGGGGAGGCCTATGAACAGTAC.

This clone turned up a few times. Mouse names are used for the genes. The read halts 1 residue ahead of the CDR3 end, with the missing end drawn from the germline J gene. This chain connects TRBV21 to TRBJ2-5, with a possible D match to TRBD1 (6 bases). TRBV21 is an ORF, with its function uncertain. This CDR3 has 16 amino acids. The V gene lost 0 bases and the J gene lost 0 bases, with 10 bases spanning the gap. The CDR3 sequence is CASSQSGTYNQDTQYF. The sequenced part of the CDR3 DNA is TGTGCTAGCAGTCAATCGGGGACATATAACCAAGACACCCAGTAC.

On this clone: Gene and germline names: mouse. With the read ending 1 residue before the CDR3 end, the germline J gene is used to fill in that end. V usage is TRBV14 and J usage is TRBJ2-7; D perhaps matches TRBD1 (5 bases). The CDR3 sequence is 12 residues long. Trimming cost V 2 bases and J 4 bases, with 7 bases left between them. From germline, CDR1 is SGHDT and CDR2 FRDEAV. The CDR3 here is CASSLEGYEQYF. The DNA read from the CDR3 is TGTGCCAGCAGTTTGGAGGGGTATGAACAGTAC.